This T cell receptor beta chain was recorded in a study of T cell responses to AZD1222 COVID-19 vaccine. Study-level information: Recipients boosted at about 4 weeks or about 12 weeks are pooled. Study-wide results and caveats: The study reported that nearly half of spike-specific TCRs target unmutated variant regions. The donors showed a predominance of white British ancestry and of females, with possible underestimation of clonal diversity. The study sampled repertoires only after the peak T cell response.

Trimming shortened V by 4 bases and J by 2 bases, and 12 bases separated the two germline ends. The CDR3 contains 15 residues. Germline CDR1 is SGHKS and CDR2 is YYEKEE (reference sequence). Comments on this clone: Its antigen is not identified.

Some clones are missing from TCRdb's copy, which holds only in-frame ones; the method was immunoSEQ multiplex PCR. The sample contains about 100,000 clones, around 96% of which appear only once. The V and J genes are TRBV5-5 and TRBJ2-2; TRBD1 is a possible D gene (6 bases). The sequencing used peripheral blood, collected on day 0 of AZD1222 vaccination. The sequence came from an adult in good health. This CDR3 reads CASSHRDTNTGELFF. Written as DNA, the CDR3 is TGTGCCAGCAGCCACCGGGACACAAACACCGGGGAGCTGTTTTTT.